This TCR beta chain originates from a study of T cell responses to AZD1222 COVID-19 vaccine. V was shortened by 0 bases and J by 2 bases, with 13 bases between the two germline ends. Germline V lookup: CDR1 MNHNS, CDR2 SASEGT. The CDR3 extends over 16 amino acids. Repertoires were generated with immunoSEQ multiplex PCR, while TCRdb's copy carries only in-frame clones and drops some. This sample yields tens of thousands of clones, of which more than 80% are seen a single time; less than 7.5% belongs to the top ten. This specimen consisted of peripheral blood, obtained on day 0 of AZD1222 vaccination. The chain employs TRBV6-1 and TRBJ1-1, with no clear D. The receptor's source is an adult in good health. CDR3 bases: TGTGCCAGCAGTGAAGCCCCGAACAGACAAAACACTGAAGCTTTCTTT. It is translated as CASSEAPNRQNTEAFF.